Listed here are 19 T cell receptor beta chains from one sample, sequenced in a study of blood T cell repertoires in COVID-19 (dated by TCRdb to about 2020). The method behind the library was the immunoSEQ multiplex PCR assay. Imported from immuneACCESS, the table was reduced by TCRdb to in-frame sequences with V and J called. These copies leave out some clones; in studies compared against another copy, an unresolved V gene accounts for under half, and the cause of the remainder is not known. In this sample the table shows under 450,000 clones, roughly 86% of which occur a single time. In total, the top ten clones hold over 0.95% of the sample. Input material: peripheral blood. These receptors were obtained from a human donor with acute or convalescent COVID-19. The donor label of this sample is uncertain.

The chain combines TRBV4-1 with TRBJ2-2, with D maybe TRBD1 (6 bases). V lost 2 bases and J lost 5, with 12 bases in between. CDR1 and CDR2 from the germline V gene are MGHRA and YSYEKL. The CDR3 runs to 15 residues. CDR3 protein: CASSQRTGQTGELFF. CDR3 coding DNA: TGCGCCAGCAGCCAAAGAACGGGACAAACCGGGGAGCTGTTTTTT.

In DNA form, the CDR3 reads TGTGCCAGCAGCTTGTGGGAGAATCAGCCCCAGCATTTT. It codes for CASSLWENQPQHF. This chain uses TRBV5-5 with TRBJ1-5; D gene uncertain. The V gene's germline CDR1 is SGHKS and CDR2 YYEKEE (reference sequence). The V end was cut by 1 base, the J end by 4 bases, with 6 bases between. The CDR3 loop spans 13 amino acids.

This clone was observed a handful of times. The chain links TRBV2 to TRBJ1-1; 8 bases map to TRBD1. Germline assignment: CDR1 SNHLY and CDR2 FYNNEI. V dropped 6 bases and J dropped 2; count of bases not matched to a gene: 11. CDR3 size: 16 residues. In DNA form, the CDR3 reads TGTGCCAGCAGGACCCAGGGGGCGAGCACTAACACTGAAGCTTTCTTT. Amino acids: CASRTQGASTNTEAFF.

J is TRBJ2-7 and V is TRBV27; a possible D gene is TRBD1 (5 bases). Germline CDR1 is MNHEY and CDR2 is SMNVEV (reference sequence). V shed 8 bases and J shed 6 bases, with 17 bases lying between them. The CDR3 has 13 amino acids. DNA of the CDR3: TGTGCCAGCCTCGGTCAGGGTAGTTCCGAGCAGTACTTC. The encoded protein is CASLGQGSSEQYF.

This chain links TRBV19 with TRBJ1-1; possibly TRBD1 for D (5 bases). The CDR3 is 15 amino acids. Germline V gene sequence: CDR1 LNHDA, CDR2 SQIVND (reference sequence). Trimming took 7 bases from V and 0 from J, leaving 15 bases between them. The CDR3 DNA sequence: TGTGCCAGTATTTCCTTTGGACAAGTGAACACTGAAGCTTTCTTT. It specifies CASISFGQVNTEAFF.

The V call is TRBV10-3, the J call TRBJ2-1, with TRBD1 identical over 9 bases. CDR1 is ENHRY and CDR2 is SYGVKD in the germline V gene. V was pared by 10 bases and J by 7 bases, with 11 bases of the junction left unmatched. This CDR3 region has 14 residues. CDR3 region: CANSGTGLPNEQFF. CDR3 DNA: TGTGCCAACTCCGGGACAGGGCTTCCTAATGAGCAGTTCTTC.

V and J are TRBV5-1 and TRBJ2-5, with D unresolved. V was trimmed by 4 bases and J by 1 base, leaving 11 bases between them. The germline V gene encodes CDR1 SGHRS and CDR2 YFSETQ. CDR3 length: 14 residues. The DNA of the CDR3 is TGCGCCAGCAGCCCCTGGAGCAGCCAAGAGACCCAGTACTTC. This sequence encodes CASSPWSSQETQYF.

The chain is built from TRBV5-1 and TRBJ2-2; D gene unclear. The CDR3 runs to 15 residues. Germline V gene lookup returns CDR1 SGHRS and CDR2 YFSETQ. V was pared by 0 bases and J by 7 bases, with 13 bases between. The CDR3, as DNA: TGCGCCAGCAGCTTGGGGGCGATTAGTAGCGGGGAGCTGTTTTTT. It is translated as CASSLGAISSGELFF.

The genes are TRBV13 and TRBJ2-7, with 11 bases aligning to TRBD1. CDR1 and CDR2 from the germline V gene are PRHDT and FYEKMQ (reference sequence). The CDR3 sequence is 17 residues long. The V gene end was trimmed by 3 bases and the J gene end by 5 bases; junction bases not matched to a gene: 12. This CDR3 is CASSFRTGGVSIHEQYF. The CDR3 DNA sequence: TGTGCCAGCAGCTTCCGGACAGGGGGCGTCTCTATCCACGAGCAGTACTTC.

The sample holds a few counts of this clone. The chain recombines TRBV6-4 with TRBJ1-2; TRBD1 matches at 9 bases. V trimming: 5 bases; J trimming: 6 bases; junction bases outside the gene matches: 13. The CDR3 covers 16 residues. Germline values: CDR1 MRHNA, CDR2 SNTAGT. The DNA for the CDR3 is TGTGCCAGCAGTCAATACGCCACAGGGGGCTGGAATGGCTACACCTTC. Protein sequence: CASSQYATGGWNGYTF.

The chain joins TRBV19 to TRBJ1-1; perhaps TRBD1 as D (6 bases). The CDR3 has 14 amino acids. CDR1 is LNHDA and CDR2 is SQIVND in the germline V gene (reference sequence). V was shortened by 3 bases and J by 0 bases, with 8 bases between the two germline ends. The CDR3 sequence is CASSMGHLNTEAFF. Written as DNA, the CDR3 is TGTGCCAGTAGTATGGGACACTTGAACACTGAAGCTTTCTTT.

This sequence joins TRBV29-1 and TRBJ2-1; 9 bases fit TRBD1. V was pared by 3 bases and J by 8 bases, with 8 bases of the junction left unmatched. This CDR3 has 14 amino acids. CDR1 and CDR2 (germline): SQVTM, ANQGSEA. The DNA for the CDR3 is TGCAGCGTTGAGTCCATAGGGACAGGGTATGAGCAGTTCTTC. It yields the protein CSVESIGTGYEQFF.

This chain joins TRBV4-1 and TRBJ2-7; D unresolved. The CDR3 loop spans 15 amino acids. The V end lost 0 bases, the J end lost 3 bases, and 12 bases lay between the germline ends. Germline V gene sequence: CDR1 MGHRA, CDR2 YSYEKL. CDR3 coding DNA: TGCGCCAGCAGCCAAGATGTCCCAGGAATCTACGAGCAGTACTTC. Protein product: CASSQDVPGIYEQYF.

The V and J genes are TRBV28 and TRBJ1-1, with 10 nucleotides matching TRBD1. Germline V gives CDR1 MDHEN, CDR2 SYDVKM. This CDR3 has 16 residues. With 6 bases clipped from V and 3 bases from J, the junction kept 10 bases outside the gene matches. The CDR3 loop reads CASRLGRQGADTEAFF. The CDR3 DNA reads as TGTGCCAGCAGACTTGGCCGACAGGGGGCAGACACTGAAGCTTTCTTT. Variable domain in full (rest from reference TRBV28 and TRBJ1-1): DVKVTQSSRYLVKRTGEKVFLECVQDMDHENMFWYRQDPGLGLRLIYFSYDVKMKEKGDIPEGYSVSREKKERFSLILESASTNQTSMYLCASRLGRQGADTEAFFGQGTRLTVV.

V is TRBV30 and J is TRBJ2-7; 7 positions match TRBD1. CDR3 length: 13 amino acids. Trimming took 0 bases from V and 5 from J; bases not matched to a gene: 4. Germline V gene lookup returns CDR1 GTSNPN and CDR2 SVGIG (reference sequence). The CDR3 coding sequence is TGTGCCTGGAGTGTCCAGACAGGGCACGAGCAGTACTTC. This sequence encodes CAWSVQTGHEQYF.

A word on this clone: The junction departs from germline at one end; a sequencing error may be responsible. In the same sample, other DNA sequences code for this CDR3. J is TRBJ1-5 and V is TRBV5-1, with D possibly matching TRBD1 (6 bases). The CDR3 extends over 13 amino acids. The germline gives CDR1 SGHRS, CDR2 YFSETQ. The CDR3 reads CASSAQGYEPQHF. For the CDR3, the DNA is TGTGCCAGCAGCGCTCAGGGGTATGAGCCCCAGCATTTT.

The rearrangement links TRBV4-1 to TRBJ1-2; maybe TRBD1 (5 bases). V shed 4 bases and J shed 7 bases, with 13 bases lying between them. The CDR3 is 13 amino acids. Germline V CDR1 and CDR2: MGHRA, YSYEKL. The CDR3 protein is CASSRTQETGYTF. CDR3 nucleotides: TGCGCCAGCAGCCGGACACAGGAAACTGGCTACACCTTC.

The CDR3 DNA is TGTGCCAGCAGTCCTGACAGGGTGGCCGGGGAGCTGTTTTTT. It is translated as CASSPDRVAGELFF. The genes are TRBV6-5 and TRBJ2-2; 7 positions agree with TRBD1. V shed 5 bases and J 6 bases; nucleotides not matched to a gene: 6. CDR3 length equals 14 residues. Germline CDR1 MNHEY, CDR2 SVGAGI.

For this clone: Other DNA sequences from this sample encode an identical CDR3 as well. The chain has TRBV30 and TRBJ2-7; maybe TRBD2 (5 bases). The CDR3 has 13 residues. Between the trimmed V and J ends, which lost 0 bases and 0 bases, there was a span of 6 bases. Per the germline V gene, CDR1 is GTSNPN and CDR2 is SVGIG (reference sequence). CDR3 sequence reads: CAWSVGVSYEQYF. CDR3 coding DNA: TGTGCCTGGAGTGTCGGGGTCTCCTACGAGCAGTACTTC.